This T cell receptor (beta chain) comes out of a study of T cell responses to AZD1222 COVID-19 vaccine. As for this clone: The DNA is omitted, as the CDR3 cannot be located on it reliably, and the CDR3 follows TCRdb's listing.

The length of the CDR3 is 19 amino acids, counting both ends. The protocol was immunoSEQ multiplex PCR, while the TCRdb copy is restricted to in-frame clones and leaves out a portion. The data show 65,000 to 85,000 clones, around 80% seen once. This receptor was taken from an adult who received the AZD1222 COVID-19 vaccine. The material sequenced was peripheral blood, taken 28 days after the second AZD1222 dose. This sequence joins TRBV21-1 and TRBJ1-6; the table's D call, TRBD1, has no DNA check behind it. TRBV21-1 is tagged as a pseudogene. The CDR3 is CARLYFGRGITRYNSPLHF.